The 8 T cell receptor beta chains listed next were all sequenced from one sample in a study of shared clonotypes between healthy human individuals. Assay used: immunoSEQ multiplex PCR; TCRdb lists only in-frame clones, some missing. This sample has about half a million clones, with approximately 79% found just once. The sequencing input was PBMCs. The receptors stem from a woman aged 40 to 50 in good health. Some clones in this sample may be carry-over from other donors' samples.

The V and J genes are TRBV9 and TRBJ2-5; 10 bases line up with TRBD2. The V segment lost 2 bases and the J segment 1 base; nucleotides outside the gene matches: 2. Germline V gene sequence: CDR1 SGDLS, CDR2 YYNGEE. The CDR3 runs to 15 residues. CDR3 protein: CASSVTSGTQETQYF. In DNA, the CDR3 is TGTGCCAGCAGCGTTACTAGCGGGACCCAAGAGACCCAGTACTTC.

This clone was seen once. A read error may account for a junction end that differs from germline. The J gene is TRBJ2-1, the V gene TRBV14; 7 bases are shared with TRBD2. This CDR3 contains 16 residues. The germline V gene has CDR1 SGHDN and CDR2 FVKESK. This CDR3 reads CASSHLAESSCNEQFF. The CDR3 coding sequence is TGTGCCAGCAGCCATCTAGCGGAGAGCTCCTGCAATGAGCAGTTCTTC.

J is TRBJ2-1 and V is TRBV5-1; tentative D call: TRBD1 (5 bases). The CDR3 runs to 14 residues. The V end was cut by 1 base, the J end by 7 bases, with 12 bases between. The germline V gene has CDR1 SGHRS and CDR2 YFSETQ. In DNA, the CDR3 is TGCGCCAGCAGCTTGTATTTTGGGGCGAATGAGCAGTTCTTC. This encodes CASSLYFGANEQFF.

The chain combines TRBV28 with TRBJ2-7; 15 bases line up with TRBD2. V was pared by 7 bases and J by 7 bases, with 14 bases of the junction left unmatched. CDR3 length: 17 amino acids. The germline V gene has CDR1 MDHEN and CDR2 SYDVKM. DNA of the CDR3: TGTGCCAGCACAGGAGGTGGACTAGCGGGAGGGACGGAAGAGCAGTACTTC. This gives the protein CASTGGGLAGGTEEQYF.

The chain has TRBV9 and TRBJ1-2, with a possible D match to TRBD1 (5 bases). V lost 4 bases and J 8 bases, leaving 21 bases between the germline ends. The CDR3 runs to 15 residues. Per the germline V gene, CDR1 is SGDLS and CDR2 is YYNGEE. This CDR3 reads CASSPRVAADLGYTF. The CDR3 DNA reads TGTGCCAGCAGCCCCAGGGTAGCGGCCGACCTGGGCTACACCTTC.

The chain has TRBV27 and TRBJ2-7; 8 bases are shared with TRBD1. V shed 4 bases and J 5 bases; nucleotides not matched to a gene: 7. In germline, CDR1 is MNHEY, CDR2 SMNVEV (reference sequence). There are 14 residues in the CDR3. The CDR3 sequence: CASSSDRGLNEQYF. CDR3 in DNA: TGTGCCAGCAGTTCCGACAGGGGCTTAAACGAGCAGTACTTC.

The rearrangement uses TRBV2 and TRBJ1-2; D gene ambiguous. The CDR3 extends over 11 amino acids. Trimming shortened V by 5 bases and J by 7 bases, and 8 bases separated the two germline ends. Germline assignment: CDR1 SNHLY and CDR2 FYNNEI. The CDR3: CASSPTFGYTF. The DNA of the CDR3 is TGTGCCAGCAGTCCGACATTTGGCTACACCTTC.

The chain has TRBV4-2 and TRBJ2-2; D is perhaps TRBD1 or TRBD2 (6 bases each). V shed 5 bases and J shed 4 bases, with 14 bases lying between them. Germline V gene data show CDR1 as LGHNA and CDR2 as YNFKEQ. CDR3 length: 15 amino acids. The CDR3: CASSLQGRSTGELFF. In nucleotides, the CDR3 is TGTGCCAGCAGCTTGCAGGGGAGGAGCACCGGGGAGCTGTTTTTT.